Listed below are T cell receptor beta chains from one sample, sequenced in a study of breast tumors, draining lymph nodes, adjacent tissues. Each CDR3 protein gets one entry after TCRdb re-called the multiplex PCR reads with MiXCR. Of 160,000 or so distinct CDR3 sequences detected, 30% to 40% appear once; the ten largest clones hold roughly 3.8%. Sequencing was performed on axillary lymph node tissue. Every receptor here comes from a female donor with breast cancer. Some clones in this sample may be carry-over from other donors' samples. CDR3s include the opening cysteine and the closing phenylalanine or tryptophan. A D gene is named only where the DNA matches it firmly. The size entry is marked missing in some rows and otherwise reads once, few, many or a size class.

V gene,clone size,D gene,J gene,CDR3 protein,CDR3 DNA
TRBV10-2,medium-sized,NA,TRBJ2-5,CASSEPDLTLSGETQYF,TGCGCCAGCAGTGAACCCGACTTAACCCTCAGCGGGGAGACCCAGTACTTC
TRBV2,NA,NA,TRBJ1-6,CASRAGRNSPLHF,TGCGCCAGCAGGGCAGGGAGGAATTCACCCCTCCACTTT
TRBV2,many,NA,TRBJ2-5,CASSEATGRGWGQETQYF,TGTGCCAGCAGTGAAGCGACAGGGAGGGGGTGGGGCCAAGAGACCCAGTACTTC
TRBV28,NA,NA,TRBJ1-1,CASSPPRLGRNTEAFF,TGTGCCAGCAGTCCTCCCCGATTAGGCAGGAACACTGAAGCTTTCTTT
TRBV6-2/TRBV6-3,many,NA,TRBJ2-5,CASSYRGLGETQYF,TGTGCCAGCAGTTATCGGGGGTTAGGGGAGACCCAGTACTTC
TRBV12-3/TRBV12-4,many,TRBD1,TRBJ2-1,CASSFQGGYYNEQFF,TGTGCCAGCAGTTTCCAAGGGGGCTACTACAATGAGCAGTTCTTC
TRBV29-1,many,TRBD2,TRBJ2-3,CSALGGLAGSTDTQYF,TGCAGCGCCTTGGGTGGACTAGCGGGAAGCACAGATACGCAGTATTTT
TRBV11-1,many,TRBD2,TRBJ2-1,CASSPRGWTSGGNEQFF,TGTGCCAGCAGCCCTAGGGGATGGACTAGCGGGGGCAATGAGCAGTTCTTC
TRBV4-1,many,NA,TRBJ1-5,CASSQDEDSSAQPQHF,TGCGCCAGCAGCCAAGATGAAGACAGTAGTGCTCAGCCCCAGCATTTT
TRBV6-1,NA,NA,TRBJ1-3,CASIIELQASGTIYF,TGTGCCAGCATAATAGAATTGCAGGCCTCCGGCACCATATATTTT
TRBV6-6,NA,TRBD2,TRBJ2-2,CASSTRPGLAGGRNTGELFF,TGTGCCAGCAGTACCCGCCCGGGACTAGCGGGAGGGAGGAACACCGGGGAGCTGTTTTTT
TRBV5-1,many,TRBD1,TRBJ2-5,CASSTGRGLETQYF,TGCGCCAGCAGCACAGGCAGGGGGCTGGAGACCCAGTACTTC
TRBV18,many,TRBD2,TRBJ2-7,CASSPRGEYEQYF,TGTGCCAGCTCACCCCGGGGGGAATACGAGCAGTACTTC
TRBV7-2,NA,NA,TRBJ2-3,CASSFHTTDTQYF,TGTGCTAGCAGCTTTCATACCACAGATACGCAGTATTTT
TRBV14,many,TRBD2,TRBJ2-1,CASSQDNSGVYNEQFF,TGTGCCAGCAGCCAAGATAATAGCGGGGTCTACAATGAGCAGTTCTTC
TRBV13,many,NA,TRBJ2-7,CASSFGRAEQYF,TGTGCCAGCAGCTTCGGAAGGGCGGAGCAGTACTTC
TRBV4-3,many,NA,TRBJ2-7,CASSQEVIRVGEQYF,TGCGCCAGCAGCCAAGAAGTGATTCGGGTAGGGGAGCAGTACTTC
TRBV6-5,many,TRBD1,TRBJ2-7,CASGGTGRSYEQYF,TGTGCCAGCGGGGGGACAGGGAGGTCCTACGAGCAGTACTTC
TRBV6-5,NA,NA,TRBJ1-2,CASSHTWDGRYGYTF,TGTGCCAGCAGTCACACCTGGGACGGCCGCTATGGCTACACCTTC
TRBV19,many,TRBD1,TRBJ2-2,CASTKGTGVTGELFF,TGTGCCAGTACCAAGGGGACAGGGGTCACCGGGGAGCTGTTTTTT
TRBV19,many,NA,TRBJ1-2,CASSTNRQKNYGYTF,TGTGCCAGTAGTACGAATCGACAGAAAAACTATGGCTACACCTTC
TRBV6-5,many,TRBD1,TRBJ1-5,CASRRQGRTQPQHF,TGTGCCAGCAGGAGACAGGGGAGGACTCAGCCCCAGCATTTT
TRBV20-1,many,NA,TRBJ1-6,CSARARDESPLHF,TGCAGTGCTAGAGCCAGGGATGAGTCACCCCTCCACTTT
TRBV10-3,many,TRBD1,TRBJ2-1,CAIRPGTGRIREQFF,TGTGCCATCAGGCCCGGGACAGGGAGGATCAGGGAGCAGTTCTTC
TRBV4-1,many,NA,TRBJ2-3,CASSQDWGTPTDTQYF,TGCGCCAGCAGCCAAGATTGGGGGACTCCCACAGATACGCAGTATTTT
TRBV7-6,many,NA,TRBJ1-3,CASSPISRAGGNTIYF,TGTGCCAGCAGCCCAATCTCCAGGGCGGGAGGAAACACCATATATTTT
TRBV12-3/TRBV12-4,many,TRBD1,TRBJ1-5,CASSLAQGALNQPQHF,TGTGCCAGCAGTTTAGCGCAGGGGGCCTTGAATCAGCCCCAGCATTTT
TRBV4-1,many,TRBD2,TRBJ2-3,CASSRDGGAPDTQYF,TGCGCCAGCAGCCGAGACGGGGGGGCCCCAGATACGCAGTATTTT
TRBV14,few,NA,TRBJ2-2,CASSQERTGELSF,TGTGCCAGCAGCCAGGAGAGAACCGGGGAGCTGTCTTTT
TRBV29-1,many,TRBD1,TRBJ2-6,CSASDRAGANVLTF,TGCAGCGCCTCAGACAGGGCTGGGGCCAACGTCCTGACTTTC
TRBV12-3/TRBV12-4,many,TRBD2,TRBJ2-1,CASSRLAGQYNEQFF,TGTGCCAGCAGTCGACTAGCGGGGCAGTACAATGAGCAGTTCTTC
TRBV4-1,many,NA,TRBJ2-7,CASSQGGSYEQYF,TGCGCCAGCAGCCAGGGGGGCTCCTACGAGCAGTACTTC
TRBV18,many,NA,TRBJ1-4,CASSPDTDEKLFF,TGTGCCAGCTCACCAGACACGGATGAAAAACTGTTTTTT
TRBV7-3,many,NA,TRBJ2-2,CASSAIPNTGELFF,TGTGCCAGCAGCGCAATACCCAACACCGGGGAGCTGTTTTTT
TRBV2,many,NA,TRBJ2-2,CASRASNTGELFF,TGTGCCAGCAGGGCTTCGAACACCGGGGAGCTGTTTTTT
TRBV9,many,NA,TRBJ1-6,CASSVGNRENSPLHF,TGTGCCAGCAGCGTAGGGAACAGGGAAAATTCACCCCTCCACTTT
TRBV7-9,many,NA,TRBJ2-2,CASSLFTTNTGELFF,TGTGCCAGCAGCTTATTCACTACGAACACCGGGGAGCTGTTTTTT